This T cell receptor beta chain was recorded in a study of shared clonotypes between healthy human individuals. Germline assignment: CDR1 SGHDT and CDR2 YYEEEE. The J segment lost 3 bases and the V segment lost 3 bases, leaving 11 bases of the junction unmatched. This CDR3 spans 16 amino acids. Using immunoSEQ multiplex PCR, the repertoire was profiled, and TCRdb retains in-frame clones only, with some absent. The sample has some 2,100,000 clones; roughly 95% are singletons. The chain carries TRBV5-6 and TRBJ2-7; 8 positions agree with TRBD1. The sequencing sample was made of naive CD4+ T cells sorted from blood. Subset indicated: CD45RA+ positively selected. This clonotype was obtained from a man between 18 and 35 years old in good health. CDR3: CASSWALGQDLYEQYF. CDR3 coding DNA: TGTGCCAGCAGCTGGGCCCTGGGACAGGACCTCTACGAGCAGTACTTC.